A selection of T cell receptor beta chains follows, all from one sample in a study of monozygotic twins with inflammatory bowel disease. TCRdb re-called the 5' RACE reads and shows each CDR3 protein once, DNA omitted. In all, the sample yields about 130,000 distinct CDR3 sequences. The sample consisted of blood. These receptors were taken from a human donor with ulcerative colitis or Crohn's disease, or a healthy co-twin of an affected twin (not recorded which). Both conserved end residues are part of each CDR3.

>15|TRBJ2-5|TRBV7-9
CASSRPGLTGETQYF
>13|TRBJ1-2|TRBV6-2/TRBV6-3
CASSYRQFYGYTF
>16|TRBJ2-2|TRBV10-3
CAIGLAGSASTGELFF
>13|TRBJ2-7|TRBV7-2
CANSLTLPYEQYF
>16|TRBJ2-1|TRBV7-9
CASSYLSTDGRNEQFF
>16|TRBJ1-2|TRBV28
CASSLGTGTPIYGYTF
>16|TRBJ2-4|TRBV7-9
CASSPPWEEKENIQYF
>14|TRBJ2-1|TRBV6-2/TRBV6-3
CASARQGSYNEQFF
>14|TRBJ2-3|TRBV4-1
CASSQGGRGDTQYF
>14|TRBJ2-1|TRBV9
CASSRRGDYNEQFF
>15|TRBJ2-3|TRBV5-1
CASSRGLADTDTQYF
>13|TRBJ2-1|TRBV9
CATGRALDNEQFF
>14|TRBJ2-1|TRBV5-1
CASSLRGTNNEQFF
>16|TRBJ2-3|TRBV18
CASSRGTSGTTDTQYF
>15|TRBJ2-7|TRBV3-1
CASSQGPGGHYEQYF
>14|TRBJ2-6|TRBV5-1
CASVPGSGANVLTF
>13|TRBJ1-5|TRBV29-1
CSTRGGAGQPQHF
>16|TRBJ2-7|TRBV28
CASSPSLGPAAYEQYF
>11|TRBJ1-2|TRBV24-1
CATSGIVGYTF
>17|TRBJ2-4|TRBV6-1
CASSQAHPGLAKNIQYF
>13|TRBJ2-7|TRBV30
CAWIRDRPSEQYF
>16|TRBJ2-1|TRBV7-3
CASSLRRTSGSNEQFF
>17|TRBJ2-1|TRBV19
CASSRSRLAGGYNEQFF
>13|TRBJ1-1|TRBV5-4
CASSRDRHTEAFF
>14|TRBJ1-5|TRBV5-1
CASSPEIGYQPQHF
>16|TRBJ2-7|TRBV5-1
CASSLTGVGMAYEQYF
>13|TRBJ1-1|TRBV27
CASSLNRGLEAFF
>14|TRBJ2-7|TRBV7-2
CASTTGEGRNEQYF
>12|TRBJ2-7|TRBV7-2
CASSATAYEQYF
>18|TRBJ2-3|TRBV12-3/TRBV12-4
CASSLVVRARGSTDTQYF
>16|TRBJ2-7|TRBV5-4
CASSLDRDRVIYEQYF
>18|TRBJ2-3|TRBV20-1
CSARDPRTGTSGMGTQYF
>14|TRBJ2-1|TRBV12-3/TRBV12-4
CASSTKGPRVYQFF
>16|TRBJ2-1|TRBV10-2
CASLLPMGQGNNEQFF
>16|TRBJ2-4|TRBV28
CASSHWTAKAKNIQYF
>16|TRBJ2-7|TRBV6-2/TRBV6-3
CASSSGSGRSSYEQYF
>14|TRBJ2-1|TRBV18
CASSFGQQYNEQFF
>16|TRBJ2-2|TRBV5-4
CASSRTSSRGTGELFF
>14|TRBJ1-1|TRBV27
CASSTTAMNTEAFF
>15|TRBJ1-3|TRBV3-1
CASTPGGVPGNTIYF
>14|TRBJ2-7|TRBV20-1
CSAHRNDGVREQYF
>15|TRBJ1-4|TRBV7-9
CASSLASGTNEKLFF
>12|TRBJ2-3|TRBV30
CAWAVGTDTQYF
>15|TRBJ1-3|TRBV27
CASTVSFNSGNTIYF
>11|TRBJ1-1|TRBV7-3
CASSRRVEAFF
>12|TRBJ2-3|TRBV29-1
CSVDSSTDTQYF
>13|TRBJ1-5|TRBV20-1
CSARIGTYQPQHF
>14|TRBJ2-7|TRBV27
CACSLYGTVYEQYF
>12|TRBJ2-1|TRBV19
CASTGFGNEQFF